This TCR beta chain came from a study of T-cell reconstitution after alpha-beta-depleted transplantation in children. This clonotype has only a few counts. Its antigen is not known. General study results and limits: Recipient T cells and thymic progenitors that survived gave rise to the high TCRbeta diversity observed at day 60 in some patients. Reportedly, only several hundred clones from non-depleted graft cells drove alpha-beta T-cell counts at about two months.

Unique molecular identifiers were used to barcode this TCRbeta library. TCRdb re-called the PCR reads through MiXCR, storing one row per CDR3 protein. The top ten clones hold about 28% of a sample with about a million distinct CDR3 sequences, roughly 29% of them seen once. The CDR3 has 16 residues. V lost 3 bases, J lost 1 base, and 4 bases stayed unmatched. Germline V gene data show CDR1 as ENHRY and CDR2 as SYGVKD. V gene TRBV10-3 combines with J gene TRBJ2-2; 8 bases match TRBD2. This sequence was found in a boy in the first two years of life who had a stem cell transplant for SCID, so the T cells may come from the graft donor. The specimen comprised PBMCs, mostly from graft donor cells, sampled 360 days after TCRalphabeta/CD19-depleted stem cell transplant. The CDR3 spells CAISDRLAGNTGELFF. The CDR3 DNA reads as TGTGCCATCAGTGACCGCCTAGCGGGGAACACCGGGGAGCTGTTTTTT.